The 10 T cell receptor beta chains below were found in one sample sequenced in a study of OX40 agonist ivuxolimab in advanced cancers. TCRdb's copy holds only in-frame clones and misses some; the assay was immunoSEQ multiplex PCR. The table records tens of thousands of clones, around 80% of them present only once. Sequencing was performed on CD4+ or CD8+ T cells sorted from blood, taken in a trial of the OX40 agonist ivuxolimab. The receptors here all came from an adult with an advanced solid tumor such as melanoma, head and neck, liver or kidney cancer.

Notes on this clone: Distinct nucleotide sequences in the sample also encode this CDR3. This CDR3 reads CASSLGGTNEKLFF. The CDR3 coding sequence is TGTGCCAGCAGCTTAGGCGGAACTAATGAAAAACTGTTTTTT. This chain joins TRBV7-2 and TRBJ1-4; D gene ambiguous. The CDR3 is 14 residues long. The germline V gene has CDR1 SGHTA and CDR2 FQGNSA. V lost 1 base to trimming and J lost 1 base, with 4 bases between them.

This chain joins TRBV28 and TRBJ2-5, with D maybe TRBD2 (6 bases). The CDR3 extends over 13 amino acids. Germline V gene lookup returns CDR1 MDHEN and CDR2 SYDVKM. The V end lost 6 bases, the J end lost 4 bases, and 12 bases lay between the germline ends. The CDR3 spells CASRSPGRETQYF. The CDR3 nucleotides are TGTGCCAGCAGGTCCCCCGGGAGAGAGACCCAGTACTTC. Looking up the rest from reference TRBV28 and TRBJ2-5 gives the full variable domain: DVKVTQSSRYLVKRTGEKVFLECVQDMDHENMFWYRQDPGLGLRLIYFSYDVKMKEKGDIPEGYSVSREKKERFSLILESASTNQTSMYLCASRSPGRETQYFGPGTRLLVL.

The CDR3 DNA reads TGTGCCAGCAGTTACAGGGATGGGGGGAGGACTGAAGCTTTCTTT. This sequence encodes CASSYRDGGRTEAFF. This chain uses TRBV6-5 with TRBJ1-1; D possibly corresponds to TRBD1 (5 bases). The germline gives CDR1 MNHEY, CDR2 SVGAGI. The CDR3 runs 15 residues. The V end lost 2 bases, the J end lost 5 bases, and 15 bases lay between the germline ends.

The chain is built from TRBV7-9 and TRBJ1-3; D is unresolved. The V end was cut by 0 bases, the J end by 0 bases, with 6 bases between. Germline V gives CDR1 SEHNR, CDR2 FQNEAQ (reference sequence). The length of the CDR3 is 15 residues. In DNA, the CDR3 is TGTGCCAGCAGCTTAGCTGGGAGCTCTGGAAACACCATATATTTT. Translating it yields CASSLAGSSGNTIYF.

The rearrangement joins TRBV28 to TRBJ2-3, with D unclear. V was pared by 3 bases and J by 8 bases, with 21 bases between. Germline-derived CDR1 and CDR2 are MDHEN and SYDVKM. There are 16 residues in the CDR3. The CDR3 DNA reads as TGTGCCAGCAGTTTCTCCCAGCTTGGTAGCTTTCTTACGCAGTATTTT. Translated, it gives CASSFSQLGSFLTQYF.

For this clone: At one end the junction does not follow the germline gene, possibly because of a read error. V gene TRBV19 combines with J gene TRBJ2-3, with no clear D. CDR3 length: 11 residues. Germline-derived CDR1 and CDR2 are LNHDA and SQIVND (reference sequence). CDR3 nucleotide sequence: TGTGCCAGTGGTATAGGTAATACGCAGTATTTT. Protein product: CASGIGNTQYF.

This clone has more than one count but fewer than ten. CDR3 protein: CASSQDERNQPQHF. CDR3 nucleotides: TGTGCCAGCAGCCAAGATGAACGCAATCAGCCCCAGCATTTT. The chain uses TRBV4-2 and TRBJ1-5; D gene ambiguous. Trimming removed 0 bases from V and 2 bases from J, with 5 bases in between. Germline-derived CDR1 and CDR2 are LGHNA and YNFKEQ. The length of the CDR3 is 14 residues.

This clone was recorded a few times. The V gene is TRBV7-9, the J gene TRBJ1-4; D is undetermined. The germline V and J ends were trimmed by 1 base and 5 bases, with 11 bases remaining between them. From germline, CDR1 is SEHNR and CDR2 FQNEAQ (reference sequence). The CDR3 extends over 15 amino acids. The CDR3 here is CASSLGGLQNEKLFF. CDR3 DNA sequence: TGTGCCAGCAGCTTAGGAGGCCTTCAGAATGAAAAACTGTTTTTT.

This clone was counted a few times. This sequence joins TRBV6-6 and TRBJ1-2; D is uncertain. The CDR3 is 13 amino acids. The germline V gene has CDR1 MNHNY and CDR2 SVGAGI (reference sequence). Trimming cost V 0 bases and J 7 bases, with 9 bases left between them. This CDR3 reads CASSYSEGSGYTF. The CDR3 nucleotides read TGTGCCAGCAGTTACTCGGAGGGAAGTGGCTACACCTTC.

This chain joins TRBV19 and TRBJ1-1; the D is unclear. Germline assignment: CDR1 LNHDA and CDR2 SQIVND (reference sequence). The CDR3 totals 13 residues. V was cut by 1 base and J by 4 bases, with 7 bases left in between. CDR3: CASSIVGSTEAFF. CDR3 sequence (DNA): TGTGCCAGTAGTATAGTAGGGAGCACTGAAGCTTTCTTT.